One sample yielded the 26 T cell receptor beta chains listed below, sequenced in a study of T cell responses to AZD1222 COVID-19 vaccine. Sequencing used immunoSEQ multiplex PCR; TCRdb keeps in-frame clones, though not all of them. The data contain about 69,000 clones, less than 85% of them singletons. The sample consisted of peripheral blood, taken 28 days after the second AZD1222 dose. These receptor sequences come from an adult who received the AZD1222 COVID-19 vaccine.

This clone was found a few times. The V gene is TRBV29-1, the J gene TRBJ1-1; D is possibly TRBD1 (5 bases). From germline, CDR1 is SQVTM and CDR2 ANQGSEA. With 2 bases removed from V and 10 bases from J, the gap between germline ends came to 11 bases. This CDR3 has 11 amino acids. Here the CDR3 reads CSVEFQGGAFF. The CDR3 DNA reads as TGCAGCGTTGAATTTCAGGGTGGAGCTTTCTTT.

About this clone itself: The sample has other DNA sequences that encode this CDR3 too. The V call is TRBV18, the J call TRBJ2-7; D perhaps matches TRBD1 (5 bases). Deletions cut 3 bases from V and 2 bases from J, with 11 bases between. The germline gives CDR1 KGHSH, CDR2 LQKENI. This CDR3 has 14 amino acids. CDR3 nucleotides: TGTGCCAGCTCACCTACCAGGGAAACCTACGAGCAGTACTTC. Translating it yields CASSPTRETYEQYF.

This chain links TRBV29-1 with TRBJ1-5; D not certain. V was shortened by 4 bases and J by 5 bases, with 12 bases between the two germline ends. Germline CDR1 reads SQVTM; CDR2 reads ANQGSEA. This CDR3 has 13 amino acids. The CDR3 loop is CSVGGVGDQPQHF. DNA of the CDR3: TGCAGCGTTGGGGGAGTAGGTGATCAGCCCCAGCATTTT.

CDR3 sequence: CASSTLTGGVRKLFF. Here the CDR3 DNA reads TGTGCCAGCAGCACCCTGACAGGGGGCGTTCGAAAACTGTTTTTT. This chain connects TRBV11-2 to TRBJ1-4; 10 positions match TRBD1. The germline V gene encodes CDR1 SGHAT and CDR2 FQNNGV. This CDR3 spans 15 amino acids. V trimming: 5 bases; J trimming: 10 bases; junction bases outside the gene matches: 10.

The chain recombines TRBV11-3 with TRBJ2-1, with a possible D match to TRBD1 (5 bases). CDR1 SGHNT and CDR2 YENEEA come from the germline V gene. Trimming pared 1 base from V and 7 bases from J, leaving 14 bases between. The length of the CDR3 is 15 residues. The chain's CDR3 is CASSLVRVALNEQFF. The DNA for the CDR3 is TGTGCCAGCAGCTTAGTCAGGGTAGCACTGAATGAGCAGTTCTTC.

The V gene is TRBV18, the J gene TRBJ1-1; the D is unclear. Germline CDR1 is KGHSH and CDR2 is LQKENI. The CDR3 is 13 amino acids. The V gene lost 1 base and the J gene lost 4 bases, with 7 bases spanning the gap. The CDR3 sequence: CASSPRRSTEAFF. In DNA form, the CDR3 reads TGTGCCAGCTCACCACGCAGGTCCACTGAAGCTTTCTTT.

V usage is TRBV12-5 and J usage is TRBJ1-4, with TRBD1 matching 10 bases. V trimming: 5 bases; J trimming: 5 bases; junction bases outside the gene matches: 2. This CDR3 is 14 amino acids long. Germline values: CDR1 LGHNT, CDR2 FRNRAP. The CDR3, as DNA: TGTGCTAGTGGTCGGGGACAGGGGAATGAAAAACTGTTTTTT. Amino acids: CASGRGQGNEKLFF.

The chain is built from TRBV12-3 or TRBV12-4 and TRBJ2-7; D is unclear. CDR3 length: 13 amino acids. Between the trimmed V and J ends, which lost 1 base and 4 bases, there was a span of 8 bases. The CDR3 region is CASSLVHSYEQYF. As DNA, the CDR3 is TGTGCCAGCAGTTTAGTCCACAGTTACGAGCAGTACTTC.

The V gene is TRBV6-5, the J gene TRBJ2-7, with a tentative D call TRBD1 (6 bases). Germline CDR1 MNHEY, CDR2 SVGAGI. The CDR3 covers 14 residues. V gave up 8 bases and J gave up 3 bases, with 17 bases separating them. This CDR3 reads CASGLTGTRYEQYF. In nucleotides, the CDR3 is TGTGCCAGCGGATTAACAGGGACGCGCTACGAGCAGTACTTC.

DNA of the CDR3: TGTGCCAGCAGCTTAAGGACTTTGTCCAGTGAGCAGTTCTTC. Encoded protein: CASSLRTLSSEQFF. V and J are TRBV7-9 and TRBJ2-1, with D maybe TRBD2 (5 bases). V lost 2 bases and J lost 9, with 14 bases in between. The CDR3 is 14 residues long. Germline assignment: CDR1 SEHNR and CDR2 FQNEAQ (reference sequence).

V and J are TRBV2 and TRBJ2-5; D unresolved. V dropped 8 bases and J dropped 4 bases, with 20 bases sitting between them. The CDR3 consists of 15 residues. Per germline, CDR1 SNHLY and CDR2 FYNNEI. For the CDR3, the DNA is TGTGCCAGCGTGGCTCAAAAAACCCCAGGAGAGACCCAGTACTTC. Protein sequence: CASVAQKTPGETQYF.

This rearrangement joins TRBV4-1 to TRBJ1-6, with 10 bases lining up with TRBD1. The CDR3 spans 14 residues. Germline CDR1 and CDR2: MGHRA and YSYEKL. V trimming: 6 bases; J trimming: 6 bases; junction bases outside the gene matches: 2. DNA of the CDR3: TGCGCCAGCAGTCGGGACAGGGGTAATTCACCCCTCCACTTT. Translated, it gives CASSRDRGNSPLHF.

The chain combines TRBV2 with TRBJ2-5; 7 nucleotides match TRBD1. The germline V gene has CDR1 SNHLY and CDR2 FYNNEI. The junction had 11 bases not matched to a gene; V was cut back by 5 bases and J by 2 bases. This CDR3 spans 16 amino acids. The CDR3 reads CASSRDSSRNQETQYF. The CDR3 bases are TGTGCCAGCAGTAGGGACAGCTCGCGAAATCAAGAGACCCAGTACTTC.

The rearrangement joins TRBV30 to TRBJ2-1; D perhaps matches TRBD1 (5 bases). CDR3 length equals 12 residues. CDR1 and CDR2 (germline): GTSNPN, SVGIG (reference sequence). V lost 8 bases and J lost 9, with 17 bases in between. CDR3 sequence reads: CAGYSGFSEQFF. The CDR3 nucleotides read TGTGCCGGGTACTCAGGGTTCAGTGAGCAGTTCTTC.

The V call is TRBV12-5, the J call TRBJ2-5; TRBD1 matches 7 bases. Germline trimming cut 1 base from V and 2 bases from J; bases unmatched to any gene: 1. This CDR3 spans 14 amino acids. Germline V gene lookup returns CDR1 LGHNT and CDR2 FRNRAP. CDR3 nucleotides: TGTGCTAGTGGTTTGGGACAGGGACAAGAGACCCAGTACTTC. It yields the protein CASGLGQGQETQYF. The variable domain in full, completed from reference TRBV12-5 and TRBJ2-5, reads DARVTQTPRHKVTEMGQEVTMRCQPILGHNTVFWYRQTMMQGLELLAYFRNRAPLDDSGMPKDRFSAEMPDATLATLKIQPSEPRDSAVYFCASGLGQGQETQYFGPGTRLLVL.

The CDR3 spells CASSLRDSTEAFF. CDR3 DNA: TGCGCCAGCAGCTTGAGGGATTCAACTGAAGCTTTCTTT. This sequence joins TRBV5-1 and TRBJ1-1; D uncertain. The CDR3 loop spans 13 amino acids. Trimming removed 1 base at V and 5 bases at J, with 9 bases between. From germline, CDR1 is SGHRS and CDR2 YFSETQ. Looking up the rest from reference TRBV5-1 and TRBJ1-1 gives the full variable domain: KAGVTQTPRYLIKTRGQQVTLSCSPISGHRSVSWYQQTPGQGLQFLFEYFSETQRNKGNFPGRFSGRQFSNSRSEMNVSTLELGDSALYLCASSLRDSTEAFFGQGTRLTVV.

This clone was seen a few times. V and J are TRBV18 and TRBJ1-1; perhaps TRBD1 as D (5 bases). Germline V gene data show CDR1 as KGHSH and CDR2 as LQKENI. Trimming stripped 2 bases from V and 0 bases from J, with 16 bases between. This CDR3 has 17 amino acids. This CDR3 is CASSPAGTNLMNTEAFF. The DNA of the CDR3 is TGTGCCAGCTCACCAGCCGGGACGAATCTAATGAACACTGAAGCTTTCTTT.

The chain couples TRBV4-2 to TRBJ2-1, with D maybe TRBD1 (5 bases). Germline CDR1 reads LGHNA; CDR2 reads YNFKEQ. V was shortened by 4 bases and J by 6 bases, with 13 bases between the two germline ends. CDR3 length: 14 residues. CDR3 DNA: TGTGCCAGCAGCCTGTTGGGGCCTGGCAATGAGCAGTTCTTC. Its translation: CASSLLGPGNEQFF.

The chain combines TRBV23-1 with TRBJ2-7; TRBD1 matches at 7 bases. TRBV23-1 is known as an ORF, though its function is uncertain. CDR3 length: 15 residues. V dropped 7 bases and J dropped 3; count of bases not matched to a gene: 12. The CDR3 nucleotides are TGCGCCAGCACCTCAACCGGACAGGATTTCTACGAGCAGTACTTC. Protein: CASTSTGQDFYEQYF.

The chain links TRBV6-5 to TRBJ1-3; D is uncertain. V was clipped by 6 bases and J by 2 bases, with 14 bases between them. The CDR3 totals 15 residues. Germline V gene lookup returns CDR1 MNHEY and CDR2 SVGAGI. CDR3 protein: CASSPDSPPGNTIYF. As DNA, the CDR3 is TGTGCCAGCAGCCCCGATTCCCCGCCTGGAAACACCATATATTTT.

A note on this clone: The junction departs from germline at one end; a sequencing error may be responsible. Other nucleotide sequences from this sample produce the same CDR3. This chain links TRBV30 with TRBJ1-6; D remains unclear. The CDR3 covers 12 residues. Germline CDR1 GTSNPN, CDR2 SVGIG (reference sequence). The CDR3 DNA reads TGTGCCTGGAGGACGGGGTTATCACCCCTTCACTTT. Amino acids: CAWRTGLSPLHF.

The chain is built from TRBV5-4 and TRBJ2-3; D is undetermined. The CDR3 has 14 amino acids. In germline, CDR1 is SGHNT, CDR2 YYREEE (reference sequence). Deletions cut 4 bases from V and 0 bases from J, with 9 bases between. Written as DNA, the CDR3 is TGTGCCAGCAGCCCGGAAGTTAGCACAGATACGCAGTATTTT. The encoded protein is CASSPEVSTDTQYF.

The CDR3 DNA is TGTGCCAGCAGCTCAGGTTATAATTCACCCCTCCACTTT. It is translated as CASSSGYNSPLHF. The V call is TRBV11-2, the J call TRBJ1-6, with D unclear. Per the germline V gene, CDR1 is SGHAT and CDR2 is FQNNGV. Deletions cut 4 bases from V and 4 bases from J, with 5 bases between. The CDR3 is made up of 13 amino acids.

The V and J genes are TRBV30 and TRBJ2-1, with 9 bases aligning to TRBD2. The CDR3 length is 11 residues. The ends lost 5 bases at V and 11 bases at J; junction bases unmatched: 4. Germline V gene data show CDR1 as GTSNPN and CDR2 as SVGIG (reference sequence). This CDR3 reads CAWVLAGKQFF. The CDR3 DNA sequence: TGTGCCTGGGTACTAGCGGGCAAGCAGTTCTTC.

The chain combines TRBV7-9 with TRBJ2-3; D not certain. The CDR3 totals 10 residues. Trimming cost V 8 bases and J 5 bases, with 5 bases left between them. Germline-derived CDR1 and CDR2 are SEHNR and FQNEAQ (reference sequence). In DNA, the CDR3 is TGTGCCAGCGAAGAAGATACGCAGTATTTT. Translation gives CASEEDTQYF.

In nucleotides, the CDR3 is TGTGCCAGCTCACCAGGGCACTATAGCAATCAGCCCCAGCATTTT. This translates into CASSPGHYSNQPQHF. The chain couples TRBV18 to TRBJ1-5, with D hard to call. Germline CDR1 KGHSH, CDR2 LQKENI. Trimming cost V 2 bases and J 0 bases, with 8 bases left between them. The length of the CDR3 is 15 residues. Full variable domain (remainder filled in from reference TRBV18 and TRBJ1-5): NAGVMQNPRHLVRRRGQEARLRCSPMKGHSHVYWYRQLPEEGLKFMVYLQKENIIDESGMPKERFSAEFPKEGPSILRIQQVVRGDSAAYFCASSPGHYSNQPQHFGDGTRLSIL.